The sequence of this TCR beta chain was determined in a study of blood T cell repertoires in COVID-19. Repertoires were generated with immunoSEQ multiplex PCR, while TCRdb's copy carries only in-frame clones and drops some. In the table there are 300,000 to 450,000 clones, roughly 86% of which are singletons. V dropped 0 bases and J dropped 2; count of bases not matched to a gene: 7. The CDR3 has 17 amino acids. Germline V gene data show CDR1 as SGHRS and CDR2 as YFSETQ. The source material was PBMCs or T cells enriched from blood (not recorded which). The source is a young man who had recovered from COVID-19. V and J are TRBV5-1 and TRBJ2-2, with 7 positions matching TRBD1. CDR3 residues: CASSLGRGLLNTGELFF. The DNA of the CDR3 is TGCGCCAGCAGCTTGGGCAGGGGGTTACTAAACACCGGGGAGCTGTTTTTT. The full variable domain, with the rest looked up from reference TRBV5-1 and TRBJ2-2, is KAGVTQTPRYLIKTRGQQVTLSCSPISGHRSVSWYQQTPGQGLQFLFEYFSETQRNKGNFPGRFSGRQFSNSRSEMNVSTLELGDSALYLCASSLGRGLLNTGELFFGEGSRLTVL.